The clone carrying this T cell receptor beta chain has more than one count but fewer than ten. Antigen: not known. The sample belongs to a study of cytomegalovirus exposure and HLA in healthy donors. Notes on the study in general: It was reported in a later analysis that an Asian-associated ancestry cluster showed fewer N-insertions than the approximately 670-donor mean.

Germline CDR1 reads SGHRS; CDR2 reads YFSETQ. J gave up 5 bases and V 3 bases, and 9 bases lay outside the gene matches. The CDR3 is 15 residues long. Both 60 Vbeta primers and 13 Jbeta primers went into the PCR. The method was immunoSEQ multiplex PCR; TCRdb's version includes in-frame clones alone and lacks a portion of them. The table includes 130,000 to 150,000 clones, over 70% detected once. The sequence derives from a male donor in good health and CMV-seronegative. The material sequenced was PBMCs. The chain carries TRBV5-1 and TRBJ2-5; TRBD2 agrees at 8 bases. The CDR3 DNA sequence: TGCGCCAGCAGCTGGGGACTAGTTGAAGAGGAGACCCAGTACTTC. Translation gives CASSWGLVEEETQYF.